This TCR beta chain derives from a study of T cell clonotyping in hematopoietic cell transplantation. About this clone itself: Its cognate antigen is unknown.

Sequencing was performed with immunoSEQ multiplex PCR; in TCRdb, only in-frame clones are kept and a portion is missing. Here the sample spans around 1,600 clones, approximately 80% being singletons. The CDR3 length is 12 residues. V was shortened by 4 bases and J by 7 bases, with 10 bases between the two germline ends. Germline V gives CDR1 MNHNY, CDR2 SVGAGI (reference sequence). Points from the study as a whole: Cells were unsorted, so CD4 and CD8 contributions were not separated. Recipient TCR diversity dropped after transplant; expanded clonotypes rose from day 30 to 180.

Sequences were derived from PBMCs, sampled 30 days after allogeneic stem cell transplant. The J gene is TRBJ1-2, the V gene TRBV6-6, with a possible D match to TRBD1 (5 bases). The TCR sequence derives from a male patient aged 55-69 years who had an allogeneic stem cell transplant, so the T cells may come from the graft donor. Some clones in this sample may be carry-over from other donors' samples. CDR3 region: CASSSGGGGYTF. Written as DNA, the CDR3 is TGTGCCAGCAGTTCTGGGGGGGGTGGCTACACCTTC.